This passage covers 14 T cell receptor beta chains from one sample sequenced in a study of monozygotic twins with inflammatory bowel disease. For each CDR3 protein, TCRdb gives one entry from its re-call of the 5' RACE reads, without DNA. The table lists over 130,000 distinct CDR3 sequences, with roughly 2.5% in the top ten. Material: blood. These receptors were taken from a human donor with ulcerative colitis or Crohn's disease, or a healthy co-twin of an affected twin (not recorded which).

J is TRBJ2-7 and V is TRBV7-8; no DNA is available, so the TRBD1 call from TCRdb remains unchecked. The CDR3 has 15 residues. CDR1 and CDR2 (germline): SGHVS, FQNEAQ. The CDR3 loop is CASSPLRDRGHEQYF.

V gene TRBV18 combines with J gene TRBJ1-1; TCRdb's D gene call, TRBD1, goes unchecked for lack of DNA. CDR3 length equals 16 residues. The germline gives CDR1 KGHSH, CDR2 LQKENI. The CDR3 loop reads CASSPRVGGADTEAFF.

This chain connects TRBV20-1 to TRBJ2-7; TCRdb reports TRBD1, a call that lacks DNA to check it against. Germline V gene lookup returns CDR1 DFQATT and CDR2 SNEGSKA (reference sequence). This CDR3 comprises 18 residues. The CDR3 region is CSARVREFGGLMPYEQYF.

CDR3 loop: CASSQLAGGVDEQFF. The chain combines TRBV7-2 with TRBJ2-1; lacking DNA, the TRBD2 call made by TCRdb goes unchecked. The CDR3 consists of 15 residues. CDR1 is SGHTA and CDR2 is FQGNSA in the germline V gene.

The chain couples TRBV7-9 to TRBJ2-1; TCRdb's D call of TRBD1 is untestable without DNA. The CDR3 has 14 amino acids. The germline V gene encodes CDR1 SEHNR and CDR2 FQNEAQ (reference sequence). CDR3 amino acids: CASSLAWVGGEQFF.

The chain carries TRBV12-3 or TRBV12-4 and TRBJ2-7. The CDR3 runs to 13 residues. This CDR3 is CASTRSEVGEQYF.

V usage is TRBV5-1 and J usage is TRBJ2-1; TCRdb's D call, TRBD2, is unchecked because there is no DNA. CDR3 size: 15 residues. Germline V lookup: CDR1 SGHRS, CDR2 YFSETQ. The chain's CDR3 is CASSQEGISYNEQFF.

This chain links TRBV20-1 with TRBJ2-7; TCRdb names TRBD1, which stays unverified in the absence of DNA. CDR1 and CDR2 (germline): DFQATT, SNEGSKA (reference sequence). The CDR3 is made up of 15 amino acids. CDR3 protein: CSASGGTGVNFVQYF.

The gene calls are TRBV5-1 and TRBJ2-5. The germline CDR1 and CDR2 sequences are SGHRS and YFSETQ. This CDR3 contains 16 residues. The CDR3 sequence: CASSLRPNRDQETQYF.

The gene calls are TRBV5-1 and TRBJ1-1; TCRdb's D call, TRBD1, is unchecked because there is no DNA. This CDR3 spans 15 amino acids. Germline loops: CDR1 SGHRS, CDR2 YFSETQ. The chain's CDR3 is CASSLTGQGNTEAFF.

The rearrangement joins TRBV18 to TRBJ2-7; no DNA is available, so the TRBD1 call from TCRdb remains unchecked. This CDR3 region has 15 residues. CDR1 and CDR2 (germline): KGHSH, LQKENI. CDR3 residues: CASSPPVGGRYEQYF.

The chain joins TRBV27 to TRBJ2-3; TCRdb calls TRBD2, which cannot be checked without DNA. This CDR3 is built from 16 residues. The V gene's germline CDR1 is MNHEY and CDR2 SMNVEV (reference sequence). The CDR3 is CASSLSTSGGADTQYF.

This sequence joins TRBV5-4 and TRBJ1-1. The CDR3 runs 15 residues. CDR1 and CDR2 (germline): SGHNT, YYREEE (reference sequence). CDR3 sequence reads: CASSLGRVRNTEAFF. The complete variable domain, with remaining parts taken from reference TRBV5-4 and TRBJ1-1, reads ETGVTQSPTHLIKTRGQQVTLRCSSQSGHNTVSWYQQALGQGPQFIFQYYREEENGRGNFPPRFSGLQFPNYSSELNVNALELDDSALYLCASSLGRVRNTEAFFGQGTRLTVV.

The chain employs TRBV6-6 and TRBJ2-4. CDR1 is MNHNY and CDR2 is SVGAGI in the germline V gene (reference sequence). This CDR3 has 14 amino acids. CDR3 in amino acids: CASNAGLAKNIQYF.